These T cell receptor beta chains were read from a single sample in a study of blood T cell repertoires in COVID-19. Assay: immunoSEQ multiplex PCR; the TCRdb copy retains only in-frame clones and omits some. The repertoire holds around 290,000 clones, with 86% as singletons. The sequenced sample was peripheral blood. Source of these receptors: a woman aged 70-85 years with COVID-19, enrolled during active disease. Both conserved end residues are part of each CDR3. Clone size is not always given. Where it is, it says once, few, many or a class for expanded clones.

CDR3aa,v_gene,abundance,j_gene
CASSAHEDYTYEQYF,TRBV9,NA,TRBJ2-7
CASSFQGVGYGYTF,TRBV5-1,NA,TRBJ1-2
CATSDLAGGNEQYF,TRBV24-1,NA,TRBJ2-7
CASSLAQGGKTEAFF,TRBV7-9,NA,TRBJ1-1
CASSFSPSYGYTF,TRBV11-2,NA,TRBJ1-2
CAVNPGQGPQETQYF,TRBV7-2,NA,TRBJ2-5
CASRGGGAPGNTIYF,TRBV10-2,NA,TRBJ1-3
CASSFGQGQGYTF,TRBV12-3/TRBV12-4,NA,TRBJ1-2
CASSPGQLTGELFF,TRBV27,NA,TRBJ2-2
CASSLAGGSGYGYTF,TRBV11-2,NA,TRBJ1-2
CATSSKTGSGELFF,TRBV15,NA,TRBJ2-2
CASSSLRLVGNTIYF,TRBV7-3,NA,TRBJ1-3
CASSPSGAGGELFF,TRBV18,NA,TRBJ2-2
CASKGVKGRSNSPLHF,TRBV27,NA,TRBJ1-6
CAWGLALGDEQYF,TRBV30,once,TRBJ2-7
CASSLEGGSSSYEQYF,TRBV11-2,NA,TRBJ2-7
CASSPRLANTEAFF,TRBV6-2/TRBV6-3,NA,TRBJ1-1
CASSLLARGDYGYTF,TRBV5-4,NA,TRBJ1-2
CASRSGQKETQYF,TRBV6-5,NA,TRBJ2-5
CAWSRARGARSYEQYF,TRBV30,NA,TRBJ2-7
CASQGSGGYTF,TRBV3-1/TRBV3-2,NA,TRBJ1-2
CASSDRGVDTGELFF,TRBV19,NA,TRBJ2-2
CATLDRGNTGELFF,TRBV19,NA,TRBJ2-2
CASSQGRGGAALQETQYF,TRBV4-2,NA,TRBJ2-5
CASSARTLNTGELFF,TRBV7-9,once,TRBJ2-2
CASTSSYTEAFF,TRBV12-3/TRBV12-4,few,TRBJ1-1
CASSRDVTGGTLHF,TRBV5-6,NA,TRBJ1-6
CASSPAERTEAFF,TRBV18,NA,TRBJ1-1
CASSPSWAQPQHF,TRBV10-2,NA,TRBJ1-5
CASSLLDRFHEQYF,TRBV27,NA,TRBJ2-7
CASSLGLPSGGTDTQYF,TRBV11-3,NA,TRBJ2-3